A selection of T cell receptor beta chains follows, all from one sample in a study of T cells in Graves' hyperthyroidism and ophthalmopathy. Via MiXCR, TCRdb re-called the multiplex PCR reads, giving one row per CDR3 protein. The table shows fewer than 450,000 distinct CDR3 sequences, with over 12% occurring only once. The sequenced sample consisted of blood. These receptor sequences come from a woman aged 60-75 years with Graves' ophthalmopathy. Each CDR3 is given with its conserved first and last residue. Each record gives: CDR3 protein, CDR3 DNA, J gene, clone size, D gene, V gene. A D gene is named only where the DNA matches it firmly. Where a row states a size, it is once, few, many or the class of an expanded clone; other rows omit it.

CASSPAIRQGRYTF TGTGCCAGCAGCCCCGCGATAAGACAGGGACGCTACACCTTC TRBJ1-2 many TRBD1 TRBV28
CASSEVGEPQHF TGTGCCAGCAGTGAAGTCGGGGAGCCCCAGCATTTT TRBJ1-5 . . TRBV2
CASSELAGQETQYF TGTGCCAGCAGTGAATTAGCGGGCCAAGAGACCCAGTACTTC TRBJ2-5 many TRBD2 TRBV6-1
CASSPRGTGKNQPQHF TGTGCCAGCAGTCCACGCGGGACAGGAAAAAATCAGCCCCAGCATTTT TRBJ1-5 many TRBD1 TRBV28
CASSPQRQTEAFF TGTGCCAGCAGCCCCCAAAGACAGACTGAAGCTTTCTTT TRBJ1-1 few . TRBV6-1
CASSPDYDNEQFF TGCGCCAGCAGCCCGGACTACGACAATGAGCAGTTCTTC TRBJ2-1 . . TRBV5-1
CASSAYQGVNSPLHF TGTGCCAGCAGTGCCTACCAGGGGGTTAATTCACCCCTCCACTTT TRBJ1-6 . TRBD1 TRBV27
CSVGISRDTQYF TGCAGCGTTGGGATCTCCCGCGATACGCAGTATTTT TRBJ2-3 . . TRBV29-1
CASRVVVTDTQYF TGCGCCAGCAGGGTCGTCGTCACAGATACGCAGTATTTT TRBJ2-3 many . TRBV5-1
CATKEQGSTEAFF TGTGCCACGAAAGAACAGGGGAGCACTGAAGCTTTCTTT TRBJ1-1 . TRBD1 TRBV19
CSAPQGYGTSGRALDTGELFF TGCAGTGCTCCTCAGGGGTATGGGACTAGCGGGAGGGCCCTCGACACCGGGGAGCTGTTTTTT TRBJ2-2 few TRBD2 TRBV20-1
CASSYSDTGYTF TGTGCCAGCAGTTACTCGGACACTGGCTACACCTTC TRBJ1-2 many . TRBV6-8
CASSPLGGGMETQYF TGTGCCAGCTCACCACTAGGAGGGGGGATGGAGACCCAGTACTTC TRBJ2-5 many . TRBV18
CASSHRTGGPGELFF TGTGCCAGCAGCCACAGGACAGGGGGACCCGGGGAGCTGTTTTTT TRBJ2-2 few TRBD1 TRBV5-5
CSARGSRTQETQYF TGCAGTGCTAGAGGCAGCCGTACCCAAGAGACCCAGTACTTC TRBJ2-5 many . TRBV20-1
CASTAESLYNEQFF TGTGCCAGCACCGCAGAGAGTCTCTACAATGAGCAGTTCTTC TRBJ2-1 many . TRBV2
CASSPKSARTNEQYF TGTGCCAGCAGTCCCAAGTCGGCCAGGACCAACGAGCAGTACTTC TRBJ2-7 many . TRBV2
CASQSQGNEQFF TGTGCTAGCCAATCACAGGGGAATGAGCAGTTCTTC TRBJ2-1 . TRBD1 TRBV12-5
CASQGTGSSYNSPLHF TGTGCCAGTCAAGGGACAGGGAGCTCCTATAATTCACCCCTCCACTTT TRBJ1-6 many TRBD1 TRBV3-1
CASSPGGGLRNQPQHF TGTGCCAGCAGCCCGGGGGGAGGGCTACGGAATCAGCCCCAGCATTTT TRBJ1-5 many . TRBV12-3/TRBV12-4
CASSLGHQSGGNEQFF TGCGCCAGCAGCTTGGGGCACCAGAGTGGCGGAAATGAGCAGTTCTTC TRBJ2-1 few . TRBV5-1
CASTQHMTSGSSYEQYF TGTGCCAGCACCCAACACATGACTAGCGGGAGCTCCTACGAGCAGTACTTC TRBJ2-7 . TRBD2 TRBV6-1
CASSWGKGRNGNEQFF TGTGCCAGCAGCTGGGGTAAGGGGCGTAACGGGAATGAGCAGTTCTTC TRBJ2-1 . . TRBV5-4
CASSQDLAGGRNEQFF TGTGCCAGCAGCCAAGATCTAGCGGGAGGGCGGAATGAGCAGTTCTTC TRBJ2-1 many TRBD2 TRBV14
CSASMGGSTDTQYF TGCAGTGCTAGTATGGGGGGGAGCACAGATACGCAGTATTTT TRBJ2-3 few TRBD2 TRBV20-1
CASRSPGTGNGYTF TGTGCCAGCAGAAGTCCCGGGACAGGGAATGGCTACACCTTC TRBJ1-2 many TRBD1 TRBV7-2
CATSRDGTNEKLFF TGTGCCACCAGCAGAGATGGAACTAATGAAAAACTGTTTTTT TRBJ1-4 . . TRBV15
CASSPTRDRGLTQYF TGTGCCAGCAGTCCAACCCGGGACAGGGGATTGACCCAGTACTTC TRBJ2-5 many TRBD1 TRBV28
CATRPDGNQPQHF TGCGCCACCCGCCCGGATGGCAATCAGCCCCAGCATTTT TRBJ1-5 few . TRBV10-1
CASSYIRFGSGTEAFF TGTGCCAGCAGTTACATCCGGTTCGGAAGCGGGACTGAAGCTTTCTTT TRBJ1-1 many . TRBV27
CASSYSRGAGSPLHF TGTGCCAGCAGTTACTCTCGGGGGGCCGGATCACCCCTCCACTTT TRBJ1-6 few . TRBV6-6
CASSLNPGTDGYTF TGCGCCAGCAGCTTGAACCCCGGGACGGATGGCTACACCTTC TRBJ1-2 . . TRBV5-1
CASSQKGDNSPLHF TGCGCCAGCAGCCAAAAGGGAGATAATTCACCCCTCCACTTT TRBJ1-6 . . TRBV2
CASSFQSGELFF TGTGCCAGCAGTTTTCAGTCCGGGGAGCTGTTTTTT TRBJ2-2 . . TRBV12-3/TRBV12-4
CASTLDRGRNQPQHF TGTGCCAGCACCCTGGACAGGGGTCGCAATCAGCCCCAGCATTTT TRBJ1-5 many TRBD1 TRBV6-1
CASSSYRRSSYEQYF TGTGCCAGCAGTTCGTACAGGAGAAGCTCCTACGAGCAGTACTTC TRBJ2-7 few . TRBV27
CSAEGGGETQYF TGCAGTGCTGAGGGGGGGGGGGAGACCCAGTACTTC TRBJ2-5 many . TRBV20-1
CASSDPTISGNTIYF TGTGCCAGCAGTGACCCTACGATCTCTGGAAACACCATATATTTT TRBJ1-3 . . TRBV6-1
CASNRGYEQYF TGTGCCAGCAACAGGGGTTACGAGCAGTACTTC TRBJ2-7 many TRBD1 TRBV28
CASSLEGSGEAFF TGCGCCAGCAGCTTGGAAGGGTCCGGGGAAGCTTTCTTT TRBJ1-1 many . TRBV5-1
CASSRGQGNYEQYF TGCGCCAGCAGCAGGGGACAGGGAAACTACGAGCAGTACTTC TRBJ2-7 many TRBD1 TRBV5-1
CASSSPGDRANYGYTF TGTGCCAGCAGTTCCCCCGGGGACCGAGCTAACTATGGCTACACCTTC TRBJ1-2 few . TRBV28